Listed here are 8 T cell receptor beta chains from one sample, sequenced in a study of CD8+ T cells in alopecia areata (dated by TCRdb to between 2017 and 2018). The library was produced with the immunoSEQ multiplex PCR assay. RNA was extracted from all samples and reverse transcribed into cDNA as template for TCR sequencing. Sourced from immuneACCESS, this table was stored by TCRdb with only in-frame sequences that have V and J called. A share of the clones is absent; for the studies checked, an unresolved V gene accounts for under half, and the remainder has no known explanation. The sample profile shows 150,000 to 200,000 clones; 58% of them were found once. The top ten clones comprise 16% of the sample. This sample's treatment or condition label indicates: oral pan-JAK inhibitor, 5-10 mg twice daily. Sequenced here: CD4+ T cells sorted from blood, sampled between weeks 55 and 65, from a patient treated with tofacitinib. The receptors come from a human donor with alopecia areata.

In its sample, this clone was seen once. The chain couples TRBV5-1 to TRBJ2-4; no clear D. From germline, CDR1 is SGHRS and CDR2 YFSETQ. The CDR3 covers 16 residues. Trimming removed 4 bases from V and 5 bases from J, with 19 bases in between. As DNA, the CDR3 is TGCGCCAGCAGCCAGACCTCCTCCAGCACCGAAAACATTCAGTACTTC. Protein product: CASSQTSSSTENIQYF.

About this clone itself: Germline and junction disagree at one end, which may indicate a read error. CDR3: CASSFGGVNTGELFF. CDR3 bases: TGTGCTAGCAGCTTTGGCGGGGTAAACACCGGGGAGCTGTTTTTT. The gene calls are TRBV7-7 and TRBJ2-2, with a tentative D call TRBD2 (6 bases). CDR3 size: 15 residues. Looked up from germline, CDR1 is SSHAT and CDR2 is FNYEAQ (reference sequence).

V is TRBV4-2 and J is TRBJ1-6; tentatively, D is TRBD1 (5 bases). CDR3 length: 15 amino acids. V dropped 0 bases and J dropped 8 bases, with 11 bases sitting between them. Germline values: CDR1 LGHNA, CDR2 YNFKEQ. CDR3 sequence (DNA): TGTGCCAGCAGCCAAGATTCCCAGGGTGATTCACCCCTCCACTTT. It is translated as CASSQDSQGDSPLHF.

This chain joins TRBV29-1 and TRBJ1-1, with D hard to call. Trimming removed 4 bases at V and 6 bases at J, with 9 bases between. CDR1 and CDR2 (germline): SQVTM, ANQGSEA. The CDR3 is made up of 11 amino acids. As DNA, the CDR3 is TGCAGCGTTGTCGCTAAGGCTGAAGCTTTCTTT. The encoded protein is CSVVAKAEAFF.

This clone has more than one count but fewer than ten. This chain joins TRBV6-5 and TRBJ1-5; a weak D match, TRBD1 (5 bases). Germline V lookup: CDR1 MNHEY, CDR2 SVGAGI. The CDR3 is made up of 14 amino acids. V gave up 0 bases and J gave up 7 bases, with 10 bases separating them. Here the CDR3 DNA reads TGTGCCAGCAGTTACTCGGGCAGGGCGCAGCCCCAGCATTTT. It codes for CASSYSGRAQPQHF.

This chain uses TRBV5-1 with TRBJ1-1; 10 positions match TRBD1. Germline V gene lookup returns CDR1 SGHRS and CDR2 YFSETQ. This CDR3 is 17 amino acids long. V dropped 0 bases and J dropped 0; count of bases not matched to a gene: 5. CDR3 loop: CASSLAGQGGLNTEAFF. The CDR3 DNA follows: TGCGCCAGCAGCTTGGCCGGACAGGGGGGTCTGAACACTGAAGCTTTCTTT.

This clone was counted between two and nine times. A read error may produce the germline difference seen at one junction end. This rearrangement joins TRBV7-9 to TRBJ2-5; tentative D call: TRBD2 (6 bases). The CDR3 is 10 residues long. Germline CDR1 SEHNR, CDR2 FQNEAQ (reference sequence). CDR3 loop: CAGSGETQYF. The CDR3 nucleotides read TGTGCCGGCAGCGGGGAGACCCAGTACTTC.

The chain recombines TRBV27 with TRBJ1-5, with D uncertain. The V gene lost 0 bases and the J gene lost 7 bases, with 7 bases spanning the gap. The CDR3 length is 13 residues. Germline values: CDR1 MNHEY, CDR2 SMNVEV (reference sequence). The CDR3 region is CASSLSQAQPQHF. CDR3 coding DNA: TGTGCCAGCAGTTTATCCCAGGCCCAGCCCCAGCATTTT.